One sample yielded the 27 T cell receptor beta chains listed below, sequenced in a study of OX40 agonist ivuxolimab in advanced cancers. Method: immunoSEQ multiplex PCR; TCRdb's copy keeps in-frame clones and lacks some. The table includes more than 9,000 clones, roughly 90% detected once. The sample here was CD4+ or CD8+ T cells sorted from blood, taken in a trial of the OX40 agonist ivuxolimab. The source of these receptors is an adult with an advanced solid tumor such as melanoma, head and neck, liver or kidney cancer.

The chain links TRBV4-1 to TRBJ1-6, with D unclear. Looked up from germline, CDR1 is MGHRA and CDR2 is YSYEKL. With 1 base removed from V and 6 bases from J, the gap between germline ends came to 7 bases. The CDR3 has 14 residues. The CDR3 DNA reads TGCGCCAGCAGCCAAGGAATTAGTAATTCACCCCTCCACTTT. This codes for CASSQGISNSPLHF.

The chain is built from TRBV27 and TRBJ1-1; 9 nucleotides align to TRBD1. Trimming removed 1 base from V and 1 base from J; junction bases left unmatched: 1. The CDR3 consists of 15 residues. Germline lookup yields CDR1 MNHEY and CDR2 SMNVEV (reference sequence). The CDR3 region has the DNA TGTGCCAGCAGTTTATGGACAGGGGAGAACACTGAAGCTTTCTTT. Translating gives CASSLWTGENTEAFF.

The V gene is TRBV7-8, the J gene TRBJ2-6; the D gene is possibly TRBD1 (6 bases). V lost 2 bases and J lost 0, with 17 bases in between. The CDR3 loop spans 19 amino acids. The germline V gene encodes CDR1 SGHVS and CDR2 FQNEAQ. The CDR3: CASSLLAKQGHSGANVLTF. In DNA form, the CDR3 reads TGTGCCAGCAGCTTATTGGCGAAGCAGGGACACTCTGGGGCCAACGTCCTGACTTTC.

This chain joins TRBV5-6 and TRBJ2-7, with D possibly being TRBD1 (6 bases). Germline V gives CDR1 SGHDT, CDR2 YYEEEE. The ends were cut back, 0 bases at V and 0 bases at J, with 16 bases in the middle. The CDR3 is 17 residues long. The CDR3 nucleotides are TGTGCCAGCAGCTTGGACGGGACACAAGTTTACTCCTACGAGCAGTACTTC. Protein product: CASSLDGTQVYSYEQYF.

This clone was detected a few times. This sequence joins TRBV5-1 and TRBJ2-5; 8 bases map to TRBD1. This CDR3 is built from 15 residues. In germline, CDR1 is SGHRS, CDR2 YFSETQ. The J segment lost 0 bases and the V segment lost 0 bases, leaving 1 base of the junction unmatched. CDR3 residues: CASSLDRGYQETQYF. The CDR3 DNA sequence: TGCGCCAGCAGCTTGGACAGGGGGTACCAAGAGACCCAGTACTTC.

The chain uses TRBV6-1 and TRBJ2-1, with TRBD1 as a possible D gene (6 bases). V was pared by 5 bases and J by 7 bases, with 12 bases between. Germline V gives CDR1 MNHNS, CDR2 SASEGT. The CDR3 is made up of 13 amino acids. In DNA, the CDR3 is TGTGCCAGCAGTCACCCCGGGACAAATGAGCAGTTCTTC. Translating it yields CASSHPGTNEQFF.

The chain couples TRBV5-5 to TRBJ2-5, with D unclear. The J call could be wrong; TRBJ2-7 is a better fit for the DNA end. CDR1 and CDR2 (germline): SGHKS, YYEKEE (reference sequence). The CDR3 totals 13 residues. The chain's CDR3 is CASSAALLNEQYF. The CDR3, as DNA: TGTGCCAGCAGCGCAGCCTTGTTGAACGAGCAGTACTTC.

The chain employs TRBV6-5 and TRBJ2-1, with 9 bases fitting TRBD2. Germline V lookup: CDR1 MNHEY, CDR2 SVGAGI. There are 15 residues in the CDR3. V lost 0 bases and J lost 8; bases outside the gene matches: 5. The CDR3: CASSYSGGGADEQFF. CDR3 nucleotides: TGTGCCAGCAGTTACTCGGGCGGGGGGGCCGATGAGCAGTTCTTC.

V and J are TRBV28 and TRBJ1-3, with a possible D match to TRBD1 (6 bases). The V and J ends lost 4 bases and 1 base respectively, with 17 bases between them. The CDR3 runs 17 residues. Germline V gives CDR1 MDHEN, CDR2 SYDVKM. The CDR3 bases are TGTGCCAGCAGTTCCCTCCGGGACACGGTATCTGGAAACACCATATATTTT. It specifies CASSSLRDTVSGNTIYF.

The CDR3 sequence is CASSYDRAKNIQYF. In nucleotides, the CDR3 is TGTGCCAGCAGTTACGACAGAGCCAAAAACATTCAGTACTTC. This chain joins TRBV6-5 and TRBJ2-4; weak D call: TRBD1 (5 bases). V dropped 2 bases and J dropped 0 bases, with 5 bases sitting between them. This CDR3 contains 14 residues. Germline assignment: CDR1 MNHEY and CDR2 SVGAGI.

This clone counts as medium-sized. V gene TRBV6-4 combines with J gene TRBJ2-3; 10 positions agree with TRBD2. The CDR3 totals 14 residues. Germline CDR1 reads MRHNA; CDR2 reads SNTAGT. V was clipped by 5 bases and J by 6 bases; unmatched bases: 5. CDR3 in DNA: TGTGCCAGCAGTAGAGCGGGGGGGCCGGATACGCAGTATTTT. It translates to CASSRAGGPDTQYF.

Here the CDR3 DNA reads TGTGCCAGCAGCTTGCGGGGGCTCTCTGGAAACACCATATATTTT. This gives the protein CASSLRGLSGNTIYF. This chain uses TRBV5-8 with TRBJ1-3; tentatively, D is TRBD1 (6 bases). CDR1 SGHTS and CDR2 YDEGEE come from the germline V gene. The CDR3 totals 15 residues. The V end was cut by 1 base, the J end by 0 bases, with 8 bases between.

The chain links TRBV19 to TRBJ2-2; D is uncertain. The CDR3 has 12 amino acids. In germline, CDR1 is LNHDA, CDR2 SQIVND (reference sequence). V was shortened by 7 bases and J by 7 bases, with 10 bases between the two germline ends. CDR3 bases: TGTGCCAGTAAGGCGGCGGACGGGGAGCTGTTTTTT. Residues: CASKAADGELFF.

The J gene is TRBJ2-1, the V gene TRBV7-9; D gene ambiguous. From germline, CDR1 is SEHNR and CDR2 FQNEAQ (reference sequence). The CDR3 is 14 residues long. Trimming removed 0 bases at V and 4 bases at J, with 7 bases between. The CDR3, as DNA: TGTGCCAGCAGCTTAGCGCTAACTTACAATGAGCAGTTCTTC. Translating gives CASSLALTYNEQFF.

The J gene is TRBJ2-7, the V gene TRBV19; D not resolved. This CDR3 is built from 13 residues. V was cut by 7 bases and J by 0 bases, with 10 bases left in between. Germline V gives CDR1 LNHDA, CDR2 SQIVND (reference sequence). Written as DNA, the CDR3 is TGTGCCAGTAATGGCGGCAACTCCTACGAGCAGTACTTC. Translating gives CASNGGNSYEQYF.

CDR3 in DNA: TGTGCCAGCAGCTATGGCGGGGGGGCTTACGAGCAGTACTTC. It encodes CASSYGGGAYEQYF. This sequence joins TRBV7-9 and TRBJ2-7; the match to TRBD2 covers 9 bases. The CDR3 covers 14 residues. The trim removed 4 bases at V and 4 bases at J, leaving 5 bases unmatched. Germline V gene data show CDR1 as SEHNR and CDR2 as FQNEAQ (reference sequence).

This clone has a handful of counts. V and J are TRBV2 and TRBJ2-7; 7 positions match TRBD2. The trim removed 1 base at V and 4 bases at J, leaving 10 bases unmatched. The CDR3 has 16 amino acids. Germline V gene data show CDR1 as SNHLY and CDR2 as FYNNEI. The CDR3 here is CASSEERAGVRYEQYF. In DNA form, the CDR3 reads TGTGCCAGCAGTGAAGAGAGGGCGGGGGTTCGTTACGAGCAGTACTTC. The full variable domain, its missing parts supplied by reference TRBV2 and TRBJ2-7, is EPEVTQTPSHQVTQMGQEVILRCVPISNHLYFYWYRQILGQKVEFLVSFYNNEISEKSEIFDDQFSVERPDGSNFTLKIRSTKLEDSAMYFCASSEERAGVRYEQYFGPGTRLTVT.

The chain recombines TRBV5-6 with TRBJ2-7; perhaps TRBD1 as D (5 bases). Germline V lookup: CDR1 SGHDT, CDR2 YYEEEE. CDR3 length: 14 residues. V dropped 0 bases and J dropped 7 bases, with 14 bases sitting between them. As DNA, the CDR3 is TGTGCCAGCAGCTTGGCAGGGTACGATGGTGAGCAGTACTTC. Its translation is CASSLAGYDGEQYF.

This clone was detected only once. DNA for the CDR3: TGCGCCAGCAGCCAAGTCGGTAGCGGGGGGTCCGAGCAGTACTTC. This codes for CASSQVGSGGSEQYF. The chain links TRBV4-1 to TRBJ2-7; 10 bases agree with TRBD2. V dropped 1 base and J dropped 6; count of bases not matched to a gene: 6. Germline lookup yields CDR1 MGHRA and CDR2 YSYEKL. The CDR3 totals 15 residues.

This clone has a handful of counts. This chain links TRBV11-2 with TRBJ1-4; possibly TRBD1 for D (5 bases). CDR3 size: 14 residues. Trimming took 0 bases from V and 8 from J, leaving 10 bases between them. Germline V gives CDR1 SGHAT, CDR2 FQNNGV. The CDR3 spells CASSLEAREEKLFF. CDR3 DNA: TGTGCCAGCAGCTTAGAGGCCAGGGAGGAAAAACTGTTTTTT.

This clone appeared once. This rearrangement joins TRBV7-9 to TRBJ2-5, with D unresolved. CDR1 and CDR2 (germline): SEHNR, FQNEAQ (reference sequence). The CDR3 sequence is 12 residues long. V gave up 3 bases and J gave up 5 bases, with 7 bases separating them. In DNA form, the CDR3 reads TGTGCCAGCAGCTTCAGGCGGGAGACCCAGTACTTC. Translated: CASSFRRETQYF.

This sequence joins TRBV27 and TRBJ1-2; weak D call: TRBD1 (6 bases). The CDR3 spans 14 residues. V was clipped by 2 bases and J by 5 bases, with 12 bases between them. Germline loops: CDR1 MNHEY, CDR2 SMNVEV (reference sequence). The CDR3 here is CASSLRSQGYGYTF. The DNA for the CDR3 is TGTGCCAGCAGTTTAAGGTCGCAGGGGTATGGCTACACCTTC.

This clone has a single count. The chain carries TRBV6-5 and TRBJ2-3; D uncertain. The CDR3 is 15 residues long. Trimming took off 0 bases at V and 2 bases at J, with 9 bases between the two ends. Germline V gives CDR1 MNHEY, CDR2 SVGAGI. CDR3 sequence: CASSYSGFPTDTQYF. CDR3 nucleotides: TGTGCCAGCAGTTACTCGGGGTTTCCCACAGATACGCAGTATTTT.

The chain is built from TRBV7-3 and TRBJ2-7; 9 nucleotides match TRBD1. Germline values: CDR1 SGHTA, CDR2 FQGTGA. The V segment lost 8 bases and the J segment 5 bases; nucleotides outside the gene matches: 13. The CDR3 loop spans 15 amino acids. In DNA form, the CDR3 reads TGTGCCAGCGGGATTACAGGGGGCAGTGGGGACGAGCAGTACTTC. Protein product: CASGITGGSGDEQYF.

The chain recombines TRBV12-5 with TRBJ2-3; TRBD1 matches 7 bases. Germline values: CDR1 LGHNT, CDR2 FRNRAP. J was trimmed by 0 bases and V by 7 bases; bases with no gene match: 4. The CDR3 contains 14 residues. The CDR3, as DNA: TGTGCTAGTGTCCCGGACAGGAGCACAGATACGCAGTATTTT. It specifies CASVPDRSTDTQYF.

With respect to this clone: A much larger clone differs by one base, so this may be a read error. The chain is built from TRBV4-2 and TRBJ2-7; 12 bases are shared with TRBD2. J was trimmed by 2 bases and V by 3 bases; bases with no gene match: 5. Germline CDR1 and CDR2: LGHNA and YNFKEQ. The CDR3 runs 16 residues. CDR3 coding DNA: TGTGCCAGCAGCCAGTGGACTAGCGGGGCCCCCTACGAGCAGTACTTC. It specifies CASSQWTSGAPYEQYF.

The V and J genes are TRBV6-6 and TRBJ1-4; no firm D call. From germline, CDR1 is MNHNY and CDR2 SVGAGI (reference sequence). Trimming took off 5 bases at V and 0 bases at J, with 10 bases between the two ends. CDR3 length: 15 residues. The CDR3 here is CASSIYKSTNEKLFF. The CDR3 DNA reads TGTGCCAGCAGTATATACAAGTCAACTAATGAAAAACTGTTTTTT.